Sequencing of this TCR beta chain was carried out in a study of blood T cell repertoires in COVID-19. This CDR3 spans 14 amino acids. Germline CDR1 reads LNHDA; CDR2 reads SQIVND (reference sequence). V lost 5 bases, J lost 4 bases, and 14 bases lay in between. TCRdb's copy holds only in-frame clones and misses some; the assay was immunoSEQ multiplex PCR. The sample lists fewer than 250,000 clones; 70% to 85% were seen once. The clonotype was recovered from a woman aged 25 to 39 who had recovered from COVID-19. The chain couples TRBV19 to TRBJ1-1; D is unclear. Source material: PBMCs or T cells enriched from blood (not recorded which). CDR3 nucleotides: TGTGCCAGTAGTCCTGGGCCCCTGGGCACTGAAGCTTTCTTT. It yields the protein CASSPGPLGTEAFF.